This T cell receptor (beta chain) was recovered during a study of graft-versus-host responses after intestinal transplantation (dated by TCRdb to about 2021). Turning to the overall study: Recipients received multivisceral, liver-intestinal, or isolated intestinal transplants. A peak of at least 4% donor T cells among recipient peripheral blood mononuclear cells was the definition used for donor T cell macrochimerism. Every recipient was given anti-thymocyte globulin induction, then maintenance tacrolimus and steroids for about 3 years. Graft-versus-host and host-versus-graft alloreactive T cell clones were tracked in the graft, circulation and bone marrow after intestinal transplantation using bulk TCR-beta CDR3 sequencing. Instead of going to the commercial service, samples from a few later patients were sequenced in-house on an Illumina MiSeq and processed with MiXCR. Alloreactive clones were identified by sequencing pre-transplant mixed lymphocyte reaction products and comparing them with unstimulated pre-transplant donor and recipient T cells. Of the 20 to 25 intestinal transplant recipients enrolled in the cohort, one of whom was a retransplant, a few patients without pretransplant specimens were excluded.

The paper as a whole reports these results and caveats: Peak levels of circulating GvH clones were associated with declines in HvG clones early after transplant. GvH clones were detected in recipient bone marrow, and some appeared earlier in ileal mucosa or blood, consistent with an intestinal mucosal origin. The relatively low number and heterogeneity of intestinal transplant patients limited the conclusions. Patients with donor T cell macrochimerism had high GvH to HvG T cell clonal ratios in their allografts.

Library method: the immunoSEQ multiplex PCR assay. In most patients, genomic DNA was isolated using the Qiagen DNeasy Blood and Tissue Kit and sent frozen to Adaptive Biotechnologies for TCR sequencing. For most patients, genomic DNA was subjected to high-throughput TCR-beta CDR3 sequencing by Adaptive Biotechnologies. The authors' pipeline ran thus. TCR sequencing data for around 19 patients were retrieved from Adaptive's ImmunoSEQ software; a few other patients were processed with MiXCR and VDJtools. To correct CD4 versus CD8 sorting errors, any sequence found in both subsets at a frequency ratio below 5:1 was removed. CDR3 nucleotide sequences shared between donor and recipient were removed because their origin could not be assigned. At least 2-fold expansion over unstimulated cells and a minimum CFSE-low frequency of 0.002% (template counts) or 0.001% (read counts) were required for clones to be classified as alloreactive. Clones detected in sequenced pre-transplant spleen, lymph node, or MLR CFSE-low populations of the donor or recipient were defined as mappable. Cumulative frequency of alloreactive clones was calculated as a percentage of all sequences weighted by copy number. The table was pulled from immuneACCESS by TCRdb, which kept in-frame rearrangements only. Such tables lose some clones; where checked, under half of the loss comes from unresolved V genes, and the rest has no known cause. The DNA gave D and trimming, while V, J and clone size come from that table. This sample gives some 84,000 clones in total; 80% to 85% of them show up just once. Together, the top ten hold 0.65% to 0.85% of the sample.

Comments on this clone: Its antigen has not been determined. No base qualities exist here, and no much larger clone lies one base off it.

What the time point label conveys for this sample: cells obtained before transplantation from donor or recipient. CD3+CD4+ and CD3+CD8+ populations were FACS-sorted from unstimulated pre-transplant donor and recipient cells taken from spleen or lymph nodes. The CDR3, cysteine through phenylalanine, is 12 amino acids long. The sequence is cut down to CDR3 DNA, 36 bases in frame from base 1. V is shortened by 5 bases, J by 6 bases, and the region joining them spans 8 bases. Looking up the germline V gene (reference sequence) yields CDR1 SGHAT and CDR2 FQDESV. The V and J genes are TRBV11-1 and TRBJ2-1; a confident D gene designation cannot be given. The source is a human donor who received an intestinal transplant. Sequencing was performed on unstimulated CD4+ T cells sorted from spleen or lymph node cells, taken before intestinal transplant. The CDR3 is CASSPDTNEQFF. The DNA is as follows: TGTGCCAGCAGCCCAGACACCAATGAGCAGTTCTTC.